Detailed here is one TCR beta chain. No antigen is known for it. TCRdb's copy holds only in-frame clones and misses some; the assay was immunoSEQ multiplex PCR. Among around 200,000 clones listed, about 91% were seen once. This specimen comes from a study of T cell responses to AZD1222 COVID-19 vaccine. Study results and limitations: It was only after the peak T cell response that any repertoires were sampled. Clonal diversity was possibly underestimated, and white British individuals and females predominated among donors. Unmutated regions of variants are reportedly targeted by nearly half of spike-specific TCRs. Vaccine-associated CD4 TCRs spanned spike, dominant at 160-218 and 743-854.

The specimen comprised peripheral blood, sampled on day 0 of AZD1222 vaccination. This TCR derives from an adult in good health.

In DNA form, the CDR3 reads TGTGCCCAGGTAGGGGGCCCCCTGCATAACGAGCAGTACTTC. As protein: CAQVGGPLHNEQYF. The V and J genes are TRBV30 and TRBJ2-7; 7 nucleotides align to TRBD1. Germline V gene data show CDR1 as GTSNPN and CDR2 as SVGIG (reference sequence). CDR3 length equals 14 residues. Germline trimming cut 8 bases from V and 5 bases from J; bases unmatched to any gene: 15. The complete variable domain, with remaining parts taken from reference TRBV30 and TRBJ2-7, reads SQTIHQWPATLVQPVGSPLSLECTVEGTSNPNLYWYRQAAGRGLQLLFYSVGIGQISSEVPQNLSASRPQDRQFILSSKKLLLSDSGFYLCAQVGGPLHNEQYFGPGTRLTVT.